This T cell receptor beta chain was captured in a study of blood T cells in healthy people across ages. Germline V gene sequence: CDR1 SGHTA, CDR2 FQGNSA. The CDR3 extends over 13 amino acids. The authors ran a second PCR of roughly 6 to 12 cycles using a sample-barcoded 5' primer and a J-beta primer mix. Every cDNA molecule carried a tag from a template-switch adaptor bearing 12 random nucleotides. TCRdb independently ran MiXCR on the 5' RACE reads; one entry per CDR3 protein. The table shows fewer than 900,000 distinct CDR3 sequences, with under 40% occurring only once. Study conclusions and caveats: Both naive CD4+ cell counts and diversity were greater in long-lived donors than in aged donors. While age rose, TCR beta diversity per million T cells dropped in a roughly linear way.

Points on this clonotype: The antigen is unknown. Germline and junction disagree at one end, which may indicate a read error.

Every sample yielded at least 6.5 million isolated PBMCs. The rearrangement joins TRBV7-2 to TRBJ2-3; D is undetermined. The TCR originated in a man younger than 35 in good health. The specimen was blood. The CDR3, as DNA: TGTGCCAGCAGCGTAGCCCTCACAGATACGCAGTATTTT. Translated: CASSVALTDTQYF.